Listed below are T cell receptor beta chains from one sample, sequenced in a study of radiotherapy plus CTLA-4 blockade in lung cancer. Sequencing used immunoSEQ multiplex PCR; TCRdb keeps in-frame clones, though not all of them. The table has roughly 50,000 clones, approximately 79% seen once; the top ten hold roughly 11%. This sample comprised peripheral blood, obtained from a patient treated with radiotherapy plus ipilimumab. Receptor source: a human donor with non-small cell lung cancer who had stable disease on radiotherapy plus ipilimumab. Each CDR3 is given with its conserved first and last residue. The D gene is left open where the match is weak. The listing skips clone size in some rows; elsewhere it reads once, few, many or a size class.

CDR3 DNA,CDR3 protein,V gene,J gene,D gene,clone size
TGTGCCAGCTCACCAGCGGACGGACCTAACTATGGCTACACCTTC,CASSPADGPNYGYTF,TRBV18,TRBJ1-2,.,.
TGTGCCAGCAGCAGGAATGTATGGATTTACACTGAAGCTTTCTTT,CASSRNVWIYTEAFF,TRBV5-5,TRBJ1-1,.,.
TGTGCCAGCAGCTTGATAGGCACAGGGGGCCCGATGGGTACGCAGTATTTT,CASSLIGTGGPMGTQYF,TRBV5-6,TRBJ2-3,TRBD1,.
TGTGCCATCAGTGTCGGAAATGAGCAGTTCTTC,CAISVGNEQFF,TRBV10-3,TRBJ2-1,.,medium-sized
TGTGCCAGCAGTCTGTACATGTCGCTGGGGGAAGCTTTCTTT,CASSLYMSLGEAFF,TRBV6-5,TRBJ1-1,.,.
TGTGCCAGCAGTTTTTTACAGGGAAGCACTGAAGCTTTCTTT,CASSFLQGSTEAFF,TRBV27,TRBJ1-1,.,.
TGTGCCAGTAGTAAAAGCGGGGAGATCGGTGAGCAGTTCTTC,CASSKSGEIGEQFF,TRBV19,TRBJ2-1,TRBD2,.
TGTGCCAGTAGTAGCCAGTTGAACACTGAAGCTTTCTTT,CASSSQLNTEAFF,TRBV19,TRBJ1-1,.,.
TGTGCCAGCAGCTTACCACCCTGGGCCGATTACTCCTATAATTCACCCCTCCACTTT,CASSLPPWADYSYNSPLHF,TRBV7-2,TRBJ1-6,.,.
TGTGCCAGCAGTTACTCCCACTCGGGTGGCTACACCTTC,CASSYSHSGGYTF,TRBV6-6,TRBJ1-2,.,.
TGTGCCAGCAGCTTAGGGAAGTACAATGAGCAGTTCTTC,CASSLGKYNEQFF,TRBV7-8,TRBJ2-1,.,.
TGTGCCAGCTCACGACTACAGGAGAACACTGAAGCTTTCTTT,CASSRLQENTEAFF,TRBV18,TRBJ1-1,.,.
TGTGCCAGCAGCGTAGGTGGCCTTAATGAAAAACTGTTTTTT,CASSVGGLNEKLFF,TRBV9,TRBJ1-4,.,.
TGTGCCAGCAGCTTGAGGACAGCTAACTATGGCTACACCTTC,CASSLRTANYGYTF,TRBV7-2,TRBJ1-2,.,.
TGTGCCAGCAGCTCGACAGGGATTGAAGCTTTCTTT,CASSSTGIEAFF,TRBV7-8,TRBJ1-1,TRBD1,.
TGCGCCAGCAGCTTGGAGCCAGCCTCCTACGAGCAGTACTTC,CASSLEPASYEQYF,TRBV5-1,TRBJ2-7,.,.
TGCGCCAGCACCCAGGGTGATGGTGAGCAGTTCTTC,CASTQGDGEQFF,TRBV10-1,TRBJ2-1,.,.
TGTGCCAGCAGCTCCCCGGACAGCACAACTAATGAAAAACTGTTTTTT,CASSSPDSTTNEKLFF,TRBV11-2,TRBJ1-4,.,.
TGTGCCAGCAGTTGGACAGCCGATAGCAATCAGCCCCAGCATTTT,CASSWTADSNQPQHF,TRBV6-5,TRBJ1-5,.,.
TGTGCCAGCAGCAACGGACAGTTCACCGGCTACACCTTC,CASSNGQFTGYTF,TRBV28,TRBJ1-2,.,once
TGTGCCAGCAAGGTGTGGACTTCGAACACCGGGGAGCTGTTTTTT,CASKVWTSNTGELFF,TRBV28,TRBJ2-2,.,.
TGTGCCAGCAGAGCAGATTATCGGCAGAACATTCAGTACTTC,CASRADYRQNIQYF,TRBV6-5,TRBJ2-4,.,.
TGTGCCAGCTCACCCTACCAAGAGACCCAGTACTTC,CASSPYQETQYF,TRBV18,TRBJ2-5,.,.
TGTGCCAGCAGGGGGGCGTACAATCAGCCCCAGCATTTT,CASRGAYNQPQHF,TRBV5-8,TRBJ1-5,.,.
TGTGCCAGCTCACCAGAGTCGGTCAGGACGGAAGCTTTCTTT,CASSPESVRTEAFF,TRBV18,TRBJ1-1,.,.
TGTGCCAGCAGTTTATCTGGGTCTAATGAAAAACTGTTTTTT,CASSLSGSNEKLFF,TRBV28,TRBJ1-4,.,.
TGTGCCAGCAGCCCGGTTACAGGGTCAATAGGGAATCAGCCCCAGCATTTT,CASSPVTGSIGNQPQHF,TRBV28,TRBJ1-5,.,.
TGTGCCATACTATCCGGGACAGGGCCTTACTTC,CAILSGTGPYF,TRBV6-1,TRBJ2-7,TRBD1,once
TGTGCCAGCAGCCAAGTAGCGCACGGGAATTCACCCCTCCACTTT,CASSQVAHGNSPLHF,TRBV5-4,TRBJ1-6,.,once
TGTGCCAGCAGTTTATCGGGGGGGGAGACTTTCTTT,CASSLSGGETFF,TRBV27,TRBJ1-1,.,.
TGTGCCAGCAGTGGAAATCTAGCGGGCCGGGGTGAGCAGTTCTTC,CASSGNLAGRGEQFF,TRBV2,TRBJ2-1,TRBD2,.
TGTGCCAGCAGTGGGGAGGGGGGGACTGAAGCTTTCTTT,CASSGEGGTEAFF,TRBV2,TRBJ1-1,.,few
TGTGCCAGCAGCCCAAGGACAGGGACTGGAAACACCATATATTTT,CASSPRTGTGNTIYF,TRBV5-6,TRBJ1-3,TRBD1,.
TGTGCCAGCAGCCGCCGGGATTTCCAAGAGACCCAGTACTTC,CASSRRDFQETQYF,TRBV14,TRBJ2-5,.,.
TGTGCCATCAGTGAGTCCACAGGGGTAATTGAAGCTTTCTTT,CAISESTGVIEAFF,TRBV10-3,TRBJ1-1,TRBD1,.
TGTGCCAGCAGTTATACAGGGGACACTGAAGCTTTCTTT,CASSYTGDTEAFF,TRBV11-3,TRBJ1-1,TRBD1,.
TGTGCCAGTAGTGGGCCCGGGGTACTTAACTATGGCTACACCTTC,CASSGPGVLNYGYTF,TRBV19,TRBJ1-2,.,.
TGTGCCAGTAGTGGACAAAACAGGGGAGGGAACACTGAAGCTTTCTTT,CASSGQNRGGNTEAFF,TRBV19,TRBJ1-1,TRBD1,.
TGTGCCAGCAGTTTATCGGGACACTGGTCCTTGGGCTACACCTTC,CASSLSGHWSLGYTF,TRBV27,TRBJ1-2,.,.
TGTGCCAGCATCGAGGACAGGGAGGACACCGGGGAGCTGTTTTTT,CASIEDREDTGELFF,TRBV6-4,TRBJ2-2,TRBD1,few
TGTGCCAGTACAACAGGGGACCATGAGCAGTTCTTC,CASTTGDHEQFF,TRBV19,TRBJ2-1,TRBD1,.
TGTGCCAGCAGTTTAAACCACGAGCAGTACTTC,CASSLNHEQYF,TRBV28,TRBJ2-7,.,.
TGTGCCAGCGCGCCGGGACAGCAAAACTATGGCTACACCTTC,CASAPGQQNYGYTF,TRBV6-5,TRBJ1-2,TRBD1,.
TGTGCCAGCAGCTCAGACAGGGTTGCCACTGAAGCTTTCTTT,CASSSDRVATEAFF,TRBV11-2,TRBJ1-1,TRBD1,.
TGTGCCAGTAGTATGGACAGGGCGGCCAAAAACATTCAGTACTTC,CASSMDRAAKNIQYF,TRBV19,TRBJ2-4,TRBD1,.
TGTGCTAGTGGCAGACACTTATCGGGACAGGGAGGTCAGCCCCAGCATTTT,CASGRHLSGQGGQPQHF,TRBV12-5,TRBJ1-5,TRBD1,.
TGTGCCAGCAGGTCTCTGGCGACTGAAGCTTTCTTT,CASRSLATEAFF,TRBV6-5,TRBJ1-1,.,.
TGCGCCAGCAGCTTGGAAGGGTCGGTTACGAGTTCACCCCTCCACTTT,CASSLEGSVTSSPLHF,TRBV5-1,TRBJ1-6,.,.